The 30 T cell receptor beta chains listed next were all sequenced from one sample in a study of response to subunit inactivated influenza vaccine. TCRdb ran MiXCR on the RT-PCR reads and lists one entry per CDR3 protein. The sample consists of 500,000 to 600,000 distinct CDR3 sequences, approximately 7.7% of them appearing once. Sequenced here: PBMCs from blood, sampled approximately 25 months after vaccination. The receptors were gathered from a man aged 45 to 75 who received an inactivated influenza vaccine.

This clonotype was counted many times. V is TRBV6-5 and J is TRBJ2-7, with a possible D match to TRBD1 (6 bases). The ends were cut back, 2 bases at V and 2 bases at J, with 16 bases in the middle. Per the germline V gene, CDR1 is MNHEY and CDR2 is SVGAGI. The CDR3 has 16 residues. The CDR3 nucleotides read TGTGCCAGCAGTTACGGGGGCACGATAGGAACCTACGAGCAGTACTTC. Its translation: CASSYGGTIGTYEQYF.

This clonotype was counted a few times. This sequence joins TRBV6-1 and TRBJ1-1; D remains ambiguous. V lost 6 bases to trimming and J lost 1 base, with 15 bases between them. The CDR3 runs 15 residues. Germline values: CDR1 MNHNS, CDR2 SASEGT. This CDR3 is CASRRLGPRNTEAFF. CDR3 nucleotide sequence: TGTGCCAGCAGGCGGTTGGGCCCTCGGAACACTGAAGCTTTCTTT.

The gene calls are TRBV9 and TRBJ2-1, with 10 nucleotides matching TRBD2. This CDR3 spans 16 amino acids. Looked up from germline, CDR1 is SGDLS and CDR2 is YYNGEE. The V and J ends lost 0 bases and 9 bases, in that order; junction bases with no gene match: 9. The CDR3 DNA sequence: TGTGCCAGCAGCGTAGGGGTAGCGGGAGGTGGTGGTGAGCAGTTCTTC. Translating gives CASSVGVAGGGGEQFF.

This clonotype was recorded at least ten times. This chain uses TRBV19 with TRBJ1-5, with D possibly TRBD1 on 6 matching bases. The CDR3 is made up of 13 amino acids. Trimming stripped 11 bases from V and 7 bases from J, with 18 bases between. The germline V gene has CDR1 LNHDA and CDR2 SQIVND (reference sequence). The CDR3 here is CASSPGARQPQHF. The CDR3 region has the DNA TGTGCCTCGTCCCCAGGGGCGCGGCAGCCCCAGCATTTT. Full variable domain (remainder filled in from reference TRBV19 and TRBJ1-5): DGGITQSPKYLFRKEGQNVTLSCEQNLNHDAMYWYRQDPGQGLRLIYYSQIVNDFQKGDIAEGYSVSREKKESFPLTVTSAQKNPTAFYLCASSPGARQPQHFGDGTRLSIL.

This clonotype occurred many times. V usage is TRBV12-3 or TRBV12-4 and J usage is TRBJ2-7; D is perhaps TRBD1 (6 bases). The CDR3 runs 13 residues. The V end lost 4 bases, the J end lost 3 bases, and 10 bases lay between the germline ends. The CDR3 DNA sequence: TGTGCCAGCAGTTGGGGACACAACTACGAGCAGTACTTC. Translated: CASSWGHNYEQYF.

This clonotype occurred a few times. The CDR3 nucleotides are TGCGCCAGCAGACCCGGACTAGCGGGGTACTACGAGCAGTACTTC. It specifies CASRPGLAGYYEQYF. The genes are TRBV5-1 and TRBJ2-7; TRBD2 aligns across 12 bases. Germline CDR1 is SGHRS and CDR2 is YFSETQ. This CDR3 region has 15 residues. J was trimmed by 3 bases and V by 5 bases; bases with no gene match: 6.

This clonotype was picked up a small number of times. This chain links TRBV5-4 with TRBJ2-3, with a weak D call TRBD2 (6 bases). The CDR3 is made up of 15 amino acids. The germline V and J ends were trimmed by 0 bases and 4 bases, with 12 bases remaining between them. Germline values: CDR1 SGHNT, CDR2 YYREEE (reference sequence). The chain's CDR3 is CASSLAAGSADTQYF. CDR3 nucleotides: TGTGCCAGCAGCTTGGCCGCCGGGAGTGCAGATACGCAGTATTTT.

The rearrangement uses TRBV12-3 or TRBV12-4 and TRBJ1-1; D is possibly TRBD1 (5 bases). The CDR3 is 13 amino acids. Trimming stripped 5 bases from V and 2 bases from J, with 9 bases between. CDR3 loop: CASSRRGNTEAFF. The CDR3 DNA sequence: TGTGCCAGCAGTCGCCGGGGCAACACTGAAGCTTTCTTT.

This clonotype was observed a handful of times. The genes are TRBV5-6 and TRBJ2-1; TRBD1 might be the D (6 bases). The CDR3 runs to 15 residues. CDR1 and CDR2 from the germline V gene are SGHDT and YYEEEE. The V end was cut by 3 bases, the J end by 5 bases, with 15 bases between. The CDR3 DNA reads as TGTGCCAGCAGCTCGTACGGGACAATTAACAATGAGCAGTTCTTC. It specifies CASSSYGTINNEQFF.

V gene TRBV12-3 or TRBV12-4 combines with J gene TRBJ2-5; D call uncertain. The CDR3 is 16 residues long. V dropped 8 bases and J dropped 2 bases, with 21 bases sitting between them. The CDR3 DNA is TGTGCCAGCGCAGGCTTCTTAGAGGATCATCAAGAGACCCAGTACTTC. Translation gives CASAGFLEDHQETQYF.

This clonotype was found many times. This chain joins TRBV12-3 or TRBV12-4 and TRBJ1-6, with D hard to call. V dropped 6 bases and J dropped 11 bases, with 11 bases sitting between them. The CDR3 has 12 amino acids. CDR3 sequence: CASSFPGAPLHF. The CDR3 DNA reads TGTGCCAGCAGCTTTCCAGGCGCACCCCTCCACTTT.

The CDR3 DNA reads TGCGCCAGCAGCCAGTACAGGGGTGGCTACGAGCAGTACTTC. It yields the protein CASSQYRGGYEQYF. The chain uses TRBV4-1 and TRBJ2-7; 7 bases agree with TRBD1. Germline V CDR1 and CDR2: MGHRA, YSYEKL. With 3 bases clipped from V and 3 bases from J, the junction kept 5 bases outside the gene matches. The length of the CDR3 is 14 residues.

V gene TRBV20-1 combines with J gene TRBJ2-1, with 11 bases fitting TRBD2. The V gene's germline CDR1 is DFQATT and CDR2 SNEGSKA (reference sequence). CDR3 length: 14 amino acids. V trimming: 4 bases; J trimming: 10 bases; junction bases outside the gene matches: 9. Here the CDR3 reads CSATLAGGPMEQFF. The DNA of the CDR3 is TGCAGTGCTACCTTAGCGGGAGGGCCTATGGAGCAGTTCTTC.

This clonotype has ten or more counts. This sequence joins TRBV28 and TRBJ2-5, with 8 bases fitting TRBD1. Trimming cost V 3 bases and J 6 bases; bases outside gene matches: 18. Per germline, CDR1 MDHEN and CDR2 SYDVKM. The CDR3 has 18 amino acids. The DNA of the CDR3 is TGTGCCAGCAGTTTTATTCCTTCGGATATTGGACAGGGACAGACCCAGTACTTC. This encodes CASSFIPSDIGQGQTQYF.

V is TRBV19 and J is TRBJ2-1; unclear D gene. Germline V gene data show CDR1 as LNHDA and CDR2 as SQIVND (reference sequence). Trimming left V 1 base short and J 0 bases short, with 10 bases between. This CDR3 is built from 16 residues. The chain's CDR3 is CASSIGAYISYNEQFF. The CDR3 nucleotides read TGTGCCAGTAGTATAGGGGCCTACATCTCCTACAATGAGCAGTTCTTC.

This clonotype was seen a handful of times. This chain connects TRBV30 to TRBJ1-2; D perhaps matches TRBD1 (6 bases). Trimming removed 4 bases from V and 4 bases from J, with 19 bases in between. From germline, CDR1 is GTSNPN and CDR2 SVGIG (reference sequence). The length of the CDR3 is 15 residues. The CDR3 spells CAWTAGVGRSYGYTF. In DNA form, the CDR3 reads TGTGCCTGGACAGCAGGGGTGGGACGCAGCTATGGCTACACCTTC.

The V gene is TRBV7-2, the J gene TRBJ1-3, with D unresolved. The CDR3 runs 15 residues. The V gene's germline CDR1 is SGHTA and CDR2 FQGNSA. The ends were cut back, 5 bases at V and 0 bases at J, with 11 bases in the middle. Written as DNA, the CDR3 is TGTGCCAGCAGCCCCGCGCAGAGCTCTGGAAACACCATATATTTT. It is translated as CASSPAQSSGNTIYF.

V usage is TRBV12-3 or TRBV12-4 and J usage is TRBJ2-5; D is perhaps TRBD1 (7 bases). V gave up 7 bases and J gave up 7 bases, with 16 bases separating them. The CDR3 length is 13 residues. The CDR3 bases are TGTGCCAGCACCAACCGACAGGGAGGGACCCAGTACTTC. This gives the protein CASTNRQGGTQYF.

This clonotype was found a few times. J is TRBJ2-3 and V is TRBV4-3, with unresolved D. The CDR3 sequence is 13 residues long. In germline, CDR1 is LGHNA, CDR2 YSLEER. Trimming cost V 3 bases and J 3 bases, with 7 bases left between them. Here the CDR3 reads CASSHGRTDTQYF. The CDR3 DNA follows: TGCGCCAGCAGCCATGGGCGTACAGATACGCAGTATTTT.

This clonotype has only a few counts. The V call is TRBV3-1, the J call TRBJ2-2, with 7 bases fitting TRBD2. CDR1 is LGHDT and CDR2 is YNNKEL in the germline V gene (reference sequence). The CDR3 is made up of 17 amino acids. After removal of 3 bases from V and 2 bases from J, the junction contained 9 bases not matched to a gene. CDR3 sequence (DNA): TGTGCCAGCAGCCACTCTATGGGGGGGATTAACACCGGGGAGCTGTTTTTT. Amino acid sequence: CASSHSMGGINTGELFF.

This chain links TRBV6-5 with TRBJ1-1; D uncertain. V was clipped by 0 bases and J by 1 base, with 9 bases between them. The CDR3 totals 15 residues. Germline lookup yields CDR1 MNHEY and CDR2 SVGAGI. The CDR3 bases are TGTGCCAGCAGTTACTCGGCAGCTTCGAACACTGAAGCTTTCTTT. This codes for CASSYSAASNTEAFF.

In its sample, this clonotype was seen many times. In DNA, the CDR3 is TGTGCCAGCAGTTATTCCCCGCTCCGGGAGGGAGAGCAGTACTTC. Protein product: CASSYSPLREGEQYF. J is TRBJ2-7 and V is TRBV6-9; 8 bases are shared with TRBD2. Germline lookup yields CDR1 MNHGY and CDR2 SVAAGI. The V and J ends lost 0 bases and 7 bases, in that order; junction bases with no gene match: 8. CDR3 length: 15 residues.

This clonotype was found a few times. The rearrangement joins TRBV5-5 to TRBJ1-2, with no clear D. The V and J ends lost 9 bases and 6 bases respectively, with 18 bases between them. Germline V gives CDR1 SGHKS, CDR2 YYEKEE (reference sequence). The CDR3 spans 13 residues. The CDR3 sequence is CATSPGGVNGYTF. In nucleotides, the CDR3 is TGTGCCACCTCCCCAGGCGGGGTAAATGGCTACACCTTC. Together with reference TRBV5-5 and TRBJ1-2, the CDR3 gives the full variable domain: DAGVTQSPTHLIKTRGQQVTLRCSPISGHKSVSWYQQVLGQGPQFIFQYYEKEERGRGNFPDRFSARQFPNYSSELNVNALLLGDSALYLCATSPGGVNGYTFGSGTRLTVV.

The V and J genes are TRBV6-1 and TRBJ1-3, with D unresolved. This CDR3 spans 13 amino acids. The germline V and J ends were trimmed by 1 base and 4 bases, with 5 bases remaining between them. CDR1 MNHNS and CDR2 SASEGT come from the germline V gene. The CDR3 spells CASSEGFGNTIYF. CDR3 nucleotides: TGTGCCAGCAGTGAAGGGTTCGGAAACACCATATATTTT.

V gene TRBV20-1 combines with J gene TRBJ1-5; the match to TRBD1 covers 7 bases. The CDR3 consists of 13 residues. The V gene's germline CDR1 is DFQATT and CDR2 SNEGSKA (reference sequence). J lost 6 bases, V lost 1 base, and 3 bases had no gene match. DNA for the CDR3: TGCAGTGCTAGAGGGACAGGCGGTCAGCCCCAGCATTTT. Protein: CSARGTGGQPQHF.

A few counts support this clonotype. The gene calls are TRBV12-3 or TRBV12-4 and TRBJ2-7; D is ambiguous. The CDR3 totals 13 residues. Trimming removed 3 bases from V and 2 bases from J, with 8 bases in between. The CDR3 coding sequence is TGTGCCAGCAGTTTGGTCCTCACCTACGAGCAGTACTTC. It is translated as CASSLVLTYEQYF.

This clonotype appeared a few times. The CDR3 DNA is TGCAGTGCTGTACCGGGACAGGGGAGGGGCACTGAAGCTTTCTTT. Encoded protein: CSAVPGQGRGTEAFF. This rearrangement joins TRBV20-1 to TRBJ1-1; 10 nucleotides align to TRBD1. Trimming cost V 5 bases and J 4 bases; bases outside gene matches: 10. Germline V gene sequence: CDR1 DFQATT, CDR2 SNEGSKA (reference sequence). The CDR3 runs to 15 residues.

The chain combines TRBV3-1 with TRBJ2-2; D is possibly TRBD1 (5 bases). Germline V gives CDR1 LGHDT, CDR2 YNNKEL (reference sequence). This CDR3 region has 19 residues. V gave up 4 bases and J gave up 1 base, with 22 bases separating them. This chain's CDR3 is CASSLAITRENLNTGELFF. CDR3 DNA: TGTGCCAGCAGCCTCGCAATCACCAGGGAAAATTTGAACACCGGGGAGCTGTTTTTT.

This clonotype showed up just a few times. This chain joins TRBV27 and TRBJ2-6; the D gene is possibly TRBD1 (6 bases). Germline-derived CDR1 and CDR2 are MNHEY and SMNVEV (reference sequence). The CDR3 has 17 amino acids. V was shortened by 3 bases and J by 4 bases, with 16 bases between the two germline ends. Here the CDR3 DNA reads TGTGCCAGCAGTTTCGTTGGGGGCCCAATCGGGGCCAACGTCCTGACTTTC. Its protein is CASSFVGGPIGANVLTF.

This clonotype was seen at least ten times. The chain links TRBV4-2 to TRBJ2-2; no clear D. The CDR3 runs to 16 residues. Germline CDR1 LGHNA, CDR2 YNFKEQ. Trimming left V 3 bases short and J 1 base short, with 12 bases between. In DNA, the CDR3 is TGTGCCAGCAGCCAGGCCGGGTGGGGGAACACCGGGGAGCTGTTTTTT. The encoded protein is CASSQAGWGNTGELFF.